A selection of T cell receptor beta chains follows, all from one sample in a study of T cell responses to AZD1222 COVID-19 vaccine. The table came from immunoSEQ multiplex PCR; TCRdb's copy has only in-frame clones and leaves some out. The sample yields about 76,000 clones, nearly 90% seen once. Specimen: peripheral blood, collected on day 0 of AZD1222 vaccination. The receptors originated from an adult in good health. The CDR3 runs from the conserved cysteine through the conserved F or W. The D gene is left open where the match is weak. Only some rows state a clone size, as once, few, many or a class for expanded clones.

NA,TRBV24-1,NA,TRBJ2-5,TGTGCCACCAGTGCGGGGGAGACCCAGTACTTC,CATSAGETQYF
NA,TRBV27,TRBD1,TRBJ1-2,TGTGCCAGCAGGCAGCAGGGGGCTAACTATGGCTACACCTTC,CASRQQGANYGYTF
once,TRBV19,TRBD1,TRBJ2-7,TGTGCCTGCCTAGACAGGGGGATACACGAGCAGTACTTC,CACLDRGIHEQYF
NA,TRBV9,NA,TRBJ2-2,TGTGCCAGCAGCCTTGGGGTTAGGCCGAACACCGGGGAGCTGTTTTTT,CASSLGVRPNTGELFF
NA,TRBV5-1,NA,TRBJ1-2,TGCGCCAGCAGCTTGCTTTCGACCGGACTCTATGGCTACACCTTC,CASSLLSTGLYGYTF
NA,TRBV2,NA,TRBJ1-6,TGTGCCAGCAGTGAACTAACCTATAATTCACCCCTCCACTTT,CASSELTYNSPLHF
NA,TRBV12-3/TRBV12-4,TRBD1,TRBJ1-2,TGTGCCAGCAGCCCAGACAGGGTTTATGGCTACACCTTC,CASSPDRVYGYTF
NA,TRBV7-8,NA,TRBJ1-2,TGTGCCAGCAGCTTAGCAGGGGAATACTATGGCTACACCTTC,CASSLAGEYYGYTF
few,TRBV19,NA,TRBJ1-5,TGTGCCAGTAGTTTCGGGTGGAGCAATCAGCCCCAGCATTTT,CASSFGWSNQPQHF
few,TRBV11-2,NA,TRBJ2-7,TGTGCCAGCAGCTTAGACTCAGGGTTTATACCCTACGAGCAGTACTTC,CASSLDSGFIPYEQYF
NA,TRBV29-1,NA,TRBJ2-3,TGCTCTATTAGAGGAGTTCTGGTTACAGATACGCAGTATTTT,CSIRGVLVTDTQYF
few,TRBV7-8,TRBD2,TRBJ2-1,TGTGCCAGCAGCTTAGCAACGGGACTAGAATCCAATGAGCAGTTCTTC,CASSLATGLESNEQFF
NA,TRBV28,NA,TRBJ1-5,TGTGCCAGCAGTGGTCAGGTTATAGGGCCCCAGCATTTT,CASSGQVIGPQHF
NA,TRBV10-1,NA,TRBJ2-1,TGCGCCAGCAGTGAGGTGGGGGATGGGGCCTACAATGAGCAGTTCTTC,CASSEVGDGAYNEQFF
NA,TRBV28,TRBD1,TRBJ1-6,TGTGCCAGCAGTTTGCCGGGACAGGTCACTATACGACCCCTCCACTTT,CASSLPGQVTIRPLHF
NA,TRBV2,NA,TRBJ2-7,TGTGCCAGCAACTCCCAAGGTGCCTCCTACGAGCAGTACTTC,CASNSQGASYEQYF
NA,TRBV7-2,NA,TRBJ1-2,TGTGCCAGCAGCTTAGTGGTGTCCCTAGCTGGAGGAGATGGCTACACCTTC,CASSLVVSLAGGDGYTF
NA,TRBV4-1,NA,TRBJ1-4,TGCGCCAGCAGCCAGTGGGTTAGGGCGGAGGGAAAACTGTTTTTT,CASSQWVRAEGKLFF
NA,TRBV7-9,NA,TRBJ2-1,TGTGCCAGCAGCTTAACTTTGGCGCCTGAGCAGTTCTTC,CASSLTLAPEQFF
NA,TRBV28,TRBD2,TRBJ2-3,TGTGCCAGCATAGAGCCGGGAGGGAGAGCGCAGTATTTT,CASIEPGGRAQYF
NA,TRBV7-6,TRBD1,TRBJ2-6,TGTGCCAGCAGCCGCGGGACAGGGCGTGTAGGGGCCAACGTCCTGACTTTC,CASSRGTGRVGANVLTF
NA,TRBV6-5,NA,TRBJ1-4,TGTGCCAGCAGTTACTCGAATGGGGTTGTCGGAGAAAAACTGTTTTTT,CASSYSNGVVGEKLFF
NA,TRBV7-2,TRBD1,TRBJ1-3,TGTGCCAGCAGTCGACAGGGGTTGGGAAACACCATATATTTT,CASSRQGLGNTIYF
once,TRBV5-1,NA,TRBJ2-2,TGCGCCAGCAGCTTGGATACAGGGATGGGCGGGGAGCTGTTTTTT,CASSLDTGMGGELFF
NA,TRBV6-1,NA,TRBJ1-6,TGTGCCAGCAGTGCTCCGTTCCGGGGAAATAATTCACCCCTCCACTTT,CASSAPFRGNNSPLHF
NA,TRBV5-1,TRBD1,TRBJ2-2,TGCGCCAGCAGGCCCGACAGGGGCGGGGAGCTGTTTTTT,CASRPDRGGELFF
NA,TRBV6-5,TRBD1,TRBJ2-5,TGTGCCAGCAGTCAGGGGACAGGGCATGGGACCCAGTACTTC,CASSQGTGHGTQYF
NA,TRBV7-8,TRBD2,TRBJ2-1,TGTGCCAGCAGCCTCCTAGCGGGGCGGACCTACAATGAGCAGTTCTTC,CASSLLAGRTYNEQFF
few,TRBV5-1,NA,TRBJ1-4,TGCGCCAGCAGCCCGGGTAGGGTTGGTGAAAAACTGTTTTTT,CASSPGRVGEKLFF
NA,TRBV28,NA,TRBJ2-3,TGTGCCAGTGCCAGCGGCACAGATACGCAGTATTTT,CASASGTDTQYF
NA,TRBV5-4,NA,TRBJ1-3,TGTGCCAGCAGCTTGACCGTCGGCGGAGGCACCATATATTTT,CASSLTVGGGTIYF
NA,TRBV5-1,TRBD2,TRBJ2-7,TGCGCCAGCAGCTTGGGGACTAGCGGGAGCGAGCAGTACTTC,CASSLGTSGSEQYF
NA,TRBV28,NA,TRBJ2-7,TGTGCCAGCAGTAAGACGTTTAACAGAGTCTCCTACGAGCAGTACTTC,CASSKTFNRVSYEQYF
NA,TRBV9,NA,TRBJ1-6,TGTGCCAGCAGCCCACGACCCGGGGCCTCCTATAATTCACCCCTCCACTTT,CASSPRPGASYNSPLHF
NA,TRBV24-1,NA,TRBJ2-3,TGTGCCACCAGTGGTTTGGGAGATACGCAGTATTTT,CATSGLGDTQYF
NA,TRBV6-1,NA,TRBJ1-1,TGTGCCAGCAGTGAACACGGCAGCCTTGAAGCTTTCTTT,CASSEHGSLEAFF
NA,TRBV28,NA,TRBJ1-6,TGTGCCAGCAGTTTATCGGCGAAATCACCCCTCCACTTT,CASSLSAKSPLHF
NA,TRBV4-1,NA,TRBJ2-3,TGCGCCAGCAGCCAAATCCGGGTGTTGGAGACCCAGGCAGATACGCAGTATTTT,CASSQIRVLETQADTQYF
NA,TRBV7-2,NA,TRBJ1-5,TGTGCCAGCAGCTTAGAGGGGTGGGGACTTGACGTTGGTCAGCCCCAGCATTTT,CASSLEGWGLDVGQPQHF
NA,TRBV28,NA,TRBJ1-5,TGTGCCAGCGGATCGCCACGTCAGCCCCAGCATTTT,CASGSPRQPQHF
NA,TRBV10-3,NA,TRBJ1-3,TGTGCCACCGGGGGCCTGGATAACACCATATATTTT,CATGGLDNTIYF
NA,TRBV5-6,TRBD1,TRBJ1-5,TGTGCCAGCAGCGCGAGCCCCTCCGGGACAGCCTATAGCAATCAGCCCCAGCATTTT,CASSASPSGTAYSNQPQHF
NA,TRBV5-4,NA,TRBJ1-4,TGTGCCAGCAGCTCGGGGGATAATGAAAAACTGTTTTTT,CASSSGDNEKLFF
NA,TRBV5-1,NA,TRBJ2-1,TGCGCCAGCAGCCAGTCGACGGGCTCCTACAATGAGCAGTTCTTC,CASSQSTGSYNEQFF
NA,TRBV30,TRBD1,TRBJ1-6,TGTGCCTGGAGTGGGGGACAGCTGAGCTCCTATAATTCACCCCTCCACTTT,CAWSGGQLSSYNSPLHF
NA,TRBV2,NA,TRBJ1-4,TGTGCCAGCAGTGAAGGGGGGTCCGATGAAAAACTGTTTTTT,CASSEGGSDEKLFF
NA,TRBV5-8,TRBD1,TRBJ2-5,TGTGCCAGCAGCTTGGGGAGGACAGGGGAACAAGAGACCCAGTACTTC,CASSLGRTGEQETQYF
NA,TRBV2,NA,TRBJ1-5,TGTGCCAGTACGATACAGTCAGCGGGCAATCAGCCCCAGCATTTT,CASTIQSAGNQPQHF
NA,TRBV2,NA,TRBJ2-5,TGTGCCAGCTGCCCACTCGCCCACCCCGGGGAGACCCAGTACTTC,CASCPLAHPGETQYF
NA,TRBV30,TRBD1,TRBJ1-1,TGTGCCTGGGGGACAGGGAGGACTGAAGCTTTCTTT,CAWGTGRTEAFF
NA,TRBV6-2/TRBV6-3,TRBD1,TRBJ2-1,TGTGCCAGCAGCCAGGGACAGGCCTCCTACAATGAGCAGTTCTTC,CASSQGQASYNEQFF
NA,TRBV28,TRBD1,TRBJ2-1,TGTGCCAGCAGTTTTTTGGGACAGGGGTTTTACAATGAGCAGTTCTTC,CASSFLGQGFYNEQFF
NA,TRBV5-1,NA,TRBJ2-3,TGCGCCAGCAGCTTGGACCGGGTGACAGATACGCAGTATTTT,CASSLDRVTDTQYF
NA,TRBV5-1,NA,TRBJ2-3,TGCGCCAGCAGCTTGGGGGCGGAGGCAGATACGCAGTATTTT,CASSLGAEADTQYF
NA,TRBV7-9,NA,TRBJ2-1,TGTGCCAGCAGCTTTGGACTGGAAAGCTCCTACAATGAGCAGTTCTTC,CASSFGLESSYNEQFF